This note documents a single T cell receptor (beta chain) sequence. Its antigen is undetermined. The table came from immunoSEQ multiplex PCR; TCRdb's copy has only in-frame clones and leaves some out. The data hold about 86,000 clones, with just under 85% observed a single time. This sample was taken from a study of radiation and T cells in renal cell carcinoma. Described time point: blood 4 weeks post-SBRT, at nephrectomy. Treatment here: 15 Gy SBRT to primary tumor, nephrectomy 4 weeks later. The patient's renal cell carcinoma had clear cell pathology. This CDR3 is built from 13 residues. CDR1 is SGHRS and CDR2 is YFSETQ in the germline V gene. V dropped 5 bases and J dropped 3 bases, with 9 bases sitting between them. The study's findings and limits: Top tumor clonotypes rose in blood 2 weeks post-radiation, then contracted. Pretreatment tumor biopsies were lacking, so baseline clonotypes are unknown.

This chain uses TRBV5-1 with TRBJ1-5; D is uncertain. This receptor was obtained from a man aged 50 to 59 with renal cell carcinoma. The sequenced sample was blood, obtained from a patient whose treatment included radiotherapy and nephrectomy. CDR3 region: CASRMDPNQPQHF. DNA for the CDR3: TGCGCCAGCAGGATGGACCCCAATCAGCCCCAGCATTTT.